The T cell receptor beta chain under discussion was sequenced for a study of blood T cell repertoires in COVID-19. Study summary: Samples representing acute and convalescent COVID-19 were sourced from the United States, Italy and Spain. From T cells, B-cell-depleted T cells, or PBMCs came the material, which was cDNA or gDNA.

The CDR3 extends over 13 amino acids. The germline CDR1 and CDR2 sequences are LNHDA and SQIVND (reference sequence). Trimming pared 3 bases from V and 5 bases from J, leaving 7 bases between. The repertoire was sequenced with immunoSEQ multiplex PCR; TCRdb's copy has only in-frame clones and lacks some. The sample yields around 140,000 clones, roughly 84% seen once. Specimen: peripheral blood. This TCR was sampled from a man in his sixties with active or convalescent COVID-19. The V and J genes are TRBV19 and TRBJ2-2, with D possibly TRBD1 on 6 matching bases. The chain's CDR3 is CASSIQGTGELFF. The CDR3 bases are TGTGCCAGTAGTATCCAGGGGACCGGGGAGCTGTTTTTT.